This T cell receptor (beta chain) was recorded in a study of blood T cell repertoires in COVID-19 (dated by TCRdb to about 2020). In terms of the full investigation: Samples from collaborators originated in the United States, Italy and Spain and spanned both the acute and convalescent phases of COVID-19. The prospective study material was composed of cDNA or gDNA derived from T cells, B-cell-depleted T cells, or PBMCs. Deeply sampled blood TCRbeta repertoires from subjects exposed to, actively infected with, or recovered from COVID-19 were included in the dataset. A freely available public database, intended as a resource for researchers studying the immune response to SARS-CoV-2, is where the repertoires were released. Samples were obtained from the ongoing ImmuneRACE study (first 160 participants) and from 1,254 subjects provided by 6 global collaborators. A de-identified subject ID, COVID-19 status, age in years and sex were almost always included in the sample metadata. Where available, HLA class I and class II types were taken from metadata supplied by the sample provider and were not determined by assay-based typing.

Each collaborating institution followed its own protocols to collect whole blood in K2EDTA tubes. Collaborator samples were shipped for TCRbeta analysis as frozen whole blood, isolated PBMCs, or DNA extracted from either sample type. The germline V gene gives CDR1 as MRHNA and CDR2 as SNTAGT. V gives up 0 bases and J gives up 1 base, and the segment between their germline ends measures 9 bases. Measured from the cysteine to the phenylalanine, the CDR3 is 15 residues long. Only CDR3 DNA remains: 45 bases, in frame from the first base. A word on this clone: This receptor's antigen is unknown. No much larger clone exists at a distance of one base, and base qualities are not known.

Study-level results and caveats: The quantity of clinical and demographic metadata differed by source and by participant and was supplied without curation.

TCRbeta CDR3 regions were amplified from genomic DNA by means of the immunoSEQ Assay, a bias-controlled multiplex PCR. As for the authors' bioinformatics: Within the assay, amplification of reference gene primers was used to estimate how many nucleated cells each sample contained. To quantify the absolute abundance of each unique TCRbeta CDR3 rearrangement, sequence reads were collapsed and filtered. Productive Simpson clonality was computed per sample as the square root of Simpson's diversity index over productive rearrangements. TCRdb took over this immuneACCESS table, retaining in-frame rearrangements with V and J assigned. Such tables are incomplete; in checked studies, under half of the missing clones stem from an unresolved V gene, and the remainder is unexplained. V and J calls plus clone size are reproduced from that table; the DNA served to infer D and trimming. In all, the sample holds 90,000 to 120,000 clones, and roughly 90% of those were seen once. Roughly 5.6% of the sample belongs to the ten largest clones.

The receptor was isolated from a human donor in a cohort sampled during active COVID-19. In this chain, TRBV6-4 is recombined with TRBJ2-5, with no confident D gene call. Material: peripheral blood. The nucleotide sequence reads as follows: TGTGCCAGCAGTGACTCGAATTACAGCCAAGAGACCCAGTACTTC. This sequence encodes CASSDSNYSQETQYF.